This T cell receptor beta chain was recovered during a study of OX40 agonist ivuxolimab in advanced cancers. This table comes from immunoSEQ multiplex PCR, and its TCRdb copy is limited to in-frame clones, with some not included. The table has about 66,000 clones, roughly nine tenths seen once; the top ten hold about 0.3%. Specimen: CD4+ or CD8+ T cells sorted from blood, collected in a trial of the OX40 agonist ivuxolimab. This receptor was identified in an adult with an advanced solid tumor such as melanoma, head and neck, liver or kidney cancer.

CDR3 nucleotide sequence: TGTGCCAGCAGCTCGGGACAGGGCTCCTACGAGCAGTACTTC. Amino acid sequence: CASSSGQGSYEQYF. This sequence joins TRBV7-9 and TRBJ2-7, with 9 bases that match TRBD1. V shed 4 bases, J shed 0 bases, and the junction held 1 base outside the gene matches. Germline loops: CDR1 SEHNR, CDR2 FQNEAQ (reference sequence). This CDR3 has 14 amino acids.